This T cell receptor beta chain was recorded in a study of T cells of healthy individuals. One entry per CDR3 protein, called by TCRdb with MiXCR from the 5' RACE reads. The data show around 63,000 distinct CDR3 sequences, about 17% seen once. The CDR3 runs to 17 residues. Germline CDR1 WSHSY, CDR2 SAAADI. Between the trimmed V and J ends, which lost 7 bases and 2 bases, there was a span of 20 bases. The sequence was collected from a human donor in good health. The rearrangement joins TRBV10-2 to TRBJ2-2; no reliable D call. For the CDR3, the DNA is TGCGCCAGCAACCCAGCCTGGCGTAGACCCAACACCGGGGAGCTGTTTTTT. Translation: CASNPAWRRPNTGELFF.